The next 8 T cell receptor beta chains were all read from a single sample in a study of Tregs in tolerant kidney transplant recipients. TCRdb keeps only in-frame clones here, not all; method: immunoSEQ multiplex PCR. The table shows some 250,000 clones, with around 82% occurring only once. The sequenced sample was CD4+ T cells from blood. These receptors all stem from a human donor in good health.

This clone was recorded only once. The chain recombines TRBV7-2 with TRBJ2-5, with D perhaps TRBD1 (6 bases). This CDR3 comprises 14 residues. Trimming stripped 5 bases from V and 4 bases from J, with 14 bases between. CDR1 and CDR2 (germline): SGHTA, FQGNSA. The CDR3 region is CASSPEQGRETQYF. DNA of the CDR3: TGTGCCAGCAGCCCCGAGCAGGGGAGAGAGACCCAGTACTTC.

The chain has TRBV18 and TRBJ1-2, with D maybe TRBD1 (5 bases). This CDR3 region has 14 residues. V was shortened by 3 bases and J by 2 bases, with 10 bases between the two germline ends. The germline CDR1 and CDR2 sequences are KGHSH and LQKENI. CDR3 sequence: CASSPMDTNYGYTF. In DNA, the CDR3 is TGTGCCAGCTCACCTATGGACACAAACTATGGCTACACCTTC.

Here the CDR3 reads CASSYTGTGEETQYF. Written as DNA, the CDR3 is TGCGCCAGCAGTTACACCGGGACAGGGGAAGAGACCCAGTACTTC. The chain recombines TRBV5-1 with TRBJ2-5; 10 bases map to TRBD1. Germline V lookup: CDR1 SGHRS, CDR2 YFSETQ. The CDR3 sequence is 15 residues long. The J segment lost 3 bases and the V segment lost 5 bases, leaving 7 bases of the junction unmatched.

This sequence joins TRBV30 and TRBJ1-3; D not resolved. The V end lost 3 bases, the J end lost 4 bases, and 19 bases lay between the germline ends. Germline lookup yields CDR1 GTSNPN and CDR2 SVGIG (reference sequence). The CDR3 length is 16 residues. The DNA for the CDR3 is TGTGCCTGGAGCCTCGGGCGGGTGGGATCCGGAAACACCATATATTTT. Amino acids: CAWSLGRVGSGNTIYF.

This clone showed up just a few times. V usage is TRBV6-5 and J usage is TRBJ1-2; D call uncertain. There are 13 residues in the CDR3. Trimming pared 5 bases from V and 8 bases from J, leaving 15 bases between. Germline V gene lookup returns CDR1 MNHEY and CDR2 SVGAGI. The CDR3 loop reads CASSPVGLLGYTF. In nucleotides, the CDR3 is TGTGCCAGCAGTCCCGTGGGCCTCCTAGGCTACACCTTC.

This chain uses TRBV5-5 with TRBJ1-2; D is possibly TRBD1 (6 bases). CDR1 and CDR2 (germline): SGHKS, YYEKEE (reference sequence). The CDR3 totals 13 residues. The V and J ends lost 6 bases and 1 base respectively, with 10 bases between them. For the CDR3, the DNA is TGTGCCAGCAACCGACAGGATAACTATGGCTACACCTTC. This sequence encodes CASNRQDNYGYTF.

The chain has TRBV12-5 and TRBJ2-1; D is ambiguous. CDR3 length: 15 residues. V lost 0 bases and J 5 bases, leaving 11 bases between the germline ends. CDR1 is LGHNT and CDR2 is FRNRAP in the germline V gene. The CDR3 loop reads CASGLVLGYNNEQFF. CDR3 coding DNA: TGTGCTAGTGGTTTGGTACTCGGCTACAACAATGAGCAGTTCTTC.

The rearrangement uses TRBV25-1 and TRBJ2-7; 7 bases are a match to TRBD2. From germline, CDR1 is MGHDK and CDR2 SYGVNS. This CDR3 has 18 residues. Losses at the gene ends were 4 bases for V and 3 bases for J; bases not matched to a gene: 18. The chain's CDR3 is CASSAPRPGTSAYYEQYF. The CDR3 bases are TGTGCCAGCAGTGCCCCCCGCCCCGGAACTAGCGCTTACTACGAGCAGTACTTC.